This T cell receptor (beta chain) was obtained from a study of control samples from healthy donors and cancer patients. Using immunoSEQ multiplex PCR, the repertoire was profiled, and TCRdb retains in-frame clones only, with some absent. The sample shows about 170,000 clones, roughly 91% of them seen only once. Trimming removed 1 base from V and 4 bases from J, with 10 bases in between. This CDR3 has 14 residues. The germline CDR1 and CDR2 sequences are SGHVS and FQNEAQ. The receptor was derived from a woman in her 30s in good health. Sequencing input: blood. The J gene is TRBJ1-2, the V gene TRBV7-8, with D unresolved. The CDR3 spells CASSLVGYGYGYTF. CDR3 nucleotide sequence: TGTGCCAGCAGCTTAGTGGGTTATGGCTATGGCTACACCTTC. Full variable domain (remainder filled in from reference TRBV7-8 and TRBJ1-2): GAGVSQSPRYKVAKRGQDVALRCDPISGHVSLFWYQQALGQGPEFLTYFQNEAQLDKSGLPSDRFFAERPEGSVSTLKIQRTQQEDSAVYLCASSLVGYGYGYTFGSGTRLTVV.